This is a list of T cell receptor beta chains from one sample in a study of control samples from healthy donors and cancer patients. Only in-frame clones appear in the TCRdb table, and some are missing; sequencing was by immunoSEQ multiplex PCR. Seen here are around 130,000 clones, more than 85% observed once, and the top ten hold about 1.7%. Sequencing input: PBMCs. The receptor set was obtained from a man over 45 with head and neck cancer. Both conserved end residues are part of each CDR3. A D gene is named only where the DNA matches it firmly. Size is omitted from some rows. Given values are once, few, many or a class for expanded clones.

V: TRBV7-2
size: .
D: .
J: TRBJ2-7
DNA: TGTGCCAGCAGCTTGGCCCTCTACGAGCAGTACTTC
CDR3: CASSLALYEQYF

V: TRBV25-1
size: .
D: TRBD1
J: TRBJ1-4
DNA: TGTGCCACCAGTTCAGGGGGGGCTGGGGAAAAACTGTTTTTT
CDR3: CATSSGGAGEKLFF

V: TRBV5-1
size: .
D: .
J: TRBJ2-2
DNA: TGCGCCAGCTTGTACAATCCCGGGACGGGGAACACCGGGGAGCTGTTTTTT
CDR3: CASLYNPGTGNTGELFF

V: TRBV19
size: .
D: TRBD1
J: TRBJ1-5
DNA: TGTGCCAGTAGCCTACAGGGGGAGCGCAATCAGCCCCAGCATTTT
CDR3: CASSLQGERNQPQHF

V: TRBV4-1
size: .
D: TRBD2
J: TRBJ2-5
DNA: TGCGCCAGCAGCTCCGGACTAGCGGGGGGGCTCGGGAAAGAGACCCAGTACTTC
CDR3: CASSSGLAGGLGKETQYF

V: TRBV28
size: .
D: .
J: TRBJ1-2
DNA: TGTGCCAGCAGTCGTGTGGGGGGTGATTTCGGCTACACCTTC
CDR3: CASSRVGGDFGYTF

V: TRBV11-3
size: .
D: .
J: TRBJ2-2
DNA: TGTGCCAGCAGCGGCAGAGGGCCCGGCACCGGGGAGCTGTTTTTT
CDR3: CASSGRGPGTGELFF

V: TRBV7-2
size: .
D: TRBD1
J: TRBJ2-4
DNA: TGTGCCAGCAGCCCCTCCGGCACAGGGGTCAAAAACATTCAGTACTTC
CDR3: CASSPSGTGVKNIQYF

V: TRBV2
size: .
D: .
J: TRBJ2-2
DNA: TGTGCCAGACAAGGGGAGAACACCGGGGAGCTGTTTTTT
CDR3: CARQGENTGELFF

V: TRBV5-6
size: once
D: .
J: TRBJ1-5
DNA: TGTGCCAGCAGCTATGCGGGGGCCAGTCAGCCCCAGCATTTT
CDR3: CASSYAGASQPQHF

V: TRBV6-1
size: .
D: .
J: TRBJ2-3
DNA: TGTGCCAGCAGTGACCCCCGGGACTCCCTTGGGGATACGCAGTATTTT
CDR3: CASSDPRDSLGDTQYF

V: TRBV6-2/TRBV6-3
size: .
D: .
J: TRBJ1-2
DNA: TGTGCCAGCAGCTGGCTGGAGGATGGCTACACCTTC
CDR3: CASSWLEDGYTF

V: TRBV12-5
size: .
D: TRBD2
J: TRBJ2-3
DNA: TGTGCTAGTGGTTTGGTGGCCGGGACTAGCGACACAGATACGCAGTATTTT
CDR3: CASGLVAGTSDTDTQYF

V: TRBV30
size: .
D: .
J: TRBJ2-3
DNA: TGTGCCTGGAGTTCCGGGCGGTTCACAGATACGCAGTATTTT
CDR3: CAWSSGRFTDTQYF

V: TRBV12-3/TRBV12-4
size: .
D: .
J: TRBJ1-1
DNA: TGTGCCAGCAGTTTGACGGTAGGAGAAGCTTTCTTT
CDR3: CASSLTVGEAFF

V: TRBV5-5
size: once
D: .
J: TRBJ2-5
DNA: TGTGCCAGCAGCTGGGGACGAACCTACGAGACCCAGTACTTC
CDR3: CASSWGRTYETQYF

V: TRBV12-5
size: .
D: .
J: TRBJ1-1
DNA: TGTGCTAGTGGAAGAGGAGGGAACCCCCCAATCATGAACACTGAAGCTTTCTTT
CDR3: CASGRGGNPPIMNTEAFF

V: TRBV12-3/TRBV12-4
size: .
D: .
J: TRBJ2-3
DNA: TGTGCCACCTCCGGGGAAAGCACAGATACGCAGTATTTT
CDR3: CATSGESTDTQYF

V: TRBV7-6
size: .
D: .
J: TRBJ2-2
DNA: TGTGCCAGCAGCTTAGGGAACACCGGGGAGCTGTTTTTT
CDR3: CASSLGNTGELFF

V: TRBV2
size: once
D: .
J: TRBJ2-3
DNA: TGTGCCAGCTCGGGGGAAGGGCTCGGCACAGATACGCAGTATTTT
CDR3: CASSGEGLGTDTQYF

V: TRBV24-1
size: .
D: TRBD1
J: TRBJ2-3
DNA: TGTGCCACCAGTGCCTCGGGGACAGGGAAAGGCACAGATACGCAGTATTTT
CDR3: CATSASGTGKGTDTQYF

V: TRBV10-1
size: few
D: .
J: TRBJ1-4
DNA: TGCGCCACCTCGGGGGGTGGTAAGAGAAAACTGTTTTTT
CDR3: CATSGGGKRKLFF

V: TRBV6-2/TRBV6-3
size: once
D: .
J: TRBJ1-6
DNA: TGTGCCAGCAGCCACCAGACAGGCGCCAATTCACCCCTCCACTTT
CDR3: CASSHQTGANSPLHF

V: TRBV18
size: .
D: .
J: TRBJ1-1
DNA: TGTGCCAGCTCACCAGGGGTGATGAACACTGAAGCTTTCTTT
CDR3: CASSPGVMNTEAFF

V: TRBV19
size: once
D: .
J: TRBJ2-7
DNA: TGTGCCAGTAGTATGCCAGGGAAGGGGTCCTACGAGCAGTACTTC
CDR3: CASSMPGKGSYEQYF

V: TRBV28
size: .
D: .
J: TRBJ1-1
DNA: TGTGCCAGCAGTCCCCAGGGACTGCCGAACACTGAAGCTTTCTTT
CDR3: CASSPQGLPNTEAFF

V: TRBV7-2
size: once
D: .
J: TRBJ1-1
DNA: TGTGCCAGCAGCCCCTCTCGGGCGAACACTGAAGCTTTCTTT
CDR3: CASSPSRANTEAFF

V: TRBV7-9
size: .
D: .
J: TRBJ1-2
DNA: TGTGCCAGCAGCTTACAAAACTATGGCTACACCTTC
CDR3: CASSLQNYGYTF

V: TRBV12-3/TRBV12-4
size: .
D: TRBD1
J: TRBJ1-2
DNA: TGTGCCAGCAGTTTGGGACAGATCTACACCTTC
CDR3: CASSLGQIYTF

V: TRBV11-2
size: .
D: TRBD2
J: TRBJ2-5
DNA: TGTGCCAGCAGCTCCACTAGCGGGGGGCAAGAGACCCAGTACTTC
CDR3: CASSSTSGGQETQYF

V: TRBV7-3
size: .
D: .
J: TRBJ1-4
DNA: TGTGCCAGCAGCCAGAGGGCCGGCGAAAAACTGTTTTTT
CDR3: CASSQRAGEKLFF

V: TRBV7-8
size: .
D: TRBD2
J: TRBJ2-3
DNA: TGTGCCAGCAGCTCCTCGAGACTAGCGGGGGGTGGTGAAGATACGCAGTATTTT
CDR3: CASSSSRLAGGGEDTQYF

V: TRBV9
size: .
D: .
J: TRBJ1-1
DNA: TGTGCCAGCAGCGCACATTTTGGGGCCTGGGCGAACACTGAAGCTTTCTTT
CDR3: CASSAHFGAWANTEAFF

V: TRBV21-1
size: .
D: .
J: TRBJ2-7
DNA: TGTGCCAGCAGCAAGATGCGGGCAGTTCCTTGGGGCGAGCAGTACTTC
CDR3: CASSKMRAVPWGEQYF

V: TRBV6-5
size: .
D: .
J: TRBJ2-6
DNA: TGTGCCAGCAGCGACCGACAGGCTGGGGCCAACGTCCTGACTTTC
CDR3: CASSDRQAGANVLTF

V: TRBV21-1
size: .
D: .
J: TRBJ2-5
DNA: TGTGTCTCACGAGAACACAGCCAAGAGACCCAGTACTTC
CDR3: CVSREHSQETQYF

V: TRBV7-9
size: .
D: .
J: TRBJ2-1
DNA: TGTGCCAGCACCCTTACGGGGGCTAACAATGAGCAGTTCTTC
CDR3: CASTLTGANNEQFF

V: TRBV2
size: .
D: .
J: TRBJ2-5
DNA: TGTGCCAGCAGGCCCACGTGGGGTCAAGAGACCCAGTACTTC
CDR3: CASRPTWGQETQYF

V: TRBV30
size: once
D: .
J: TRBJ2-6
DNA: TGTGCCTGGAGTGTACTCGTAATCTCTGGGGCCAACGTCCTGACTTTC
CDR3: CAWSVLVISGANVLTF

V: TRBV24-1
size: .
D: TRBD1
J: TRBJ2-3
DNA: TGTGCCACCAGTGATCCGCCGGGACAGGGGGAAGATACGCAGTATTTT
CDR3: CATSDPPGQGEDTQYF

V: TRBV5-4
size: .
D: .
J: TRBJ1-1
DNA: TGTGCCAGCAGCTTGTTCAATCGGGACACTGAAGCTTTCTTT
CDR3: CASSLFNRDTEAFF

V: TRBV19
size: .
D: TRBD1
J: TRBJ1-2
DNA: TGTGCCAGTAGTCTATATCGGACAGGTGACTATGGCTACACCTTC
CDR3: CASSLYRTGDYGYTF

V: TRBV19
size: .
D: .
J: TRBJ2-3
DNA: TGTGCCAGTACCCCAGACGGGGGTCGCACAGATACGCAGTATTTT
CDR3: CASTPDGGRTDTQYF

V: TRBV28
size: .
D: TRBD1
J: TRBJ1-5
DNA: TGTGCCAGCAGGTACAGGGGCAGTCAGCCCCAGCATTTT
CDR3: CASRYRGSQPQHF

V: TRBV28
size: .
D: .
J: TRBJ1-6
DNA: TGTGCCAGCAGTGCAGGCCATTCACCCCTCCACTTT
CDR3: CASSAGHSPLHF

V: TRBV5-1
size: .
D: .
J: TRBJ1-5
DNA: TGCGCCAGCAGCTTGGCCGGGGTCAATCAGCCCCAGCATTTT
CDR3: CASSLAGVNQPQHF

V: TRBV5-1
size: .
D: TRBD1
J: TRBJ1-4
DNA: TGCGCCAGCAGCTCGACCCCGGGACAGCTTAATGAAAAACTGTTTTTT
CDR3: CASSSTPGQLNEKLFF

V: TRBV5-1
size: few
D: .
J: TRBJ2-7
DNA: TGCGCCAGCAGCTTGAACAGGGTTGACGAGCAGTACTTC
CDR3: CASSLNRVDEQYF

V: TRBV15
size: .
D: .
J: TRBJ1-6
DNA: TGTGCCACCAGCAGGCCGGATATTGGAGGAAACTCACCCCTCCACTTT
CDR3: CATSRPDIGGNSPLHF

V: TRBV27
size: once
D: TRBD1
J: TRBJ1-4
DNA: TGTGCCAGCAGTACAAGACAGGGGGTATATGAAAAACTGTTTTTT
CDR3: CASSTRQGVYEKLFF

V: TRBV11-3
size: once
D: TRBD1
J: TRBJ2-2
DNA: TGTGCCAGCAGCCCACGGACAGGGACCACCGGGGAGCTGTTTTTT
CDR3: CASSPRTGTTGELFF

V: TRBV30
size: .
D: .
J: TRBJ2-1
DNA: TGTGCCTGGGTAGTCTTCCCGGATGAGCAGTTCTTC
CDR3: CAWVVFPDEQFF

V: TRBV5-1
size: once
D: TRBD1
J: TRBJ2-6
DNA: TGCGCCAGCAGCCACTGGACAGGGGGTTCTGGGGCCAACGTCCTGACTTTC
CDR3: CASSHWTGGSGANVLTF

V: TRBV19
size: .
D: .
J: TRBJ2-2
DNA: TGTGCCAGTAGTATCGGTAGGGGAGACACCGGGGAGCTGTTTTTT
CDR3: CASSIGRGDTGELFF

V: TRBV19
size: .
D: TRBD1
J: TRBJ1-1
DNA: TGTGCCAGTAACACCCGAGGGGGCAGCACTGAAGCTTTCTTT
CDR3: CASNTRGGSTEAFF

V: TRBV9
size: .
D: .
J: TRBJ2-2
DNA: TGTGCCAGCAGCGTAGATGAAGGGATCACCGGGGAGCTGTTTTTT
CDR3: CASSVDEGITGELFF

V: TRBV19
size: .
D: .
J: TRBJ1-5
DNA: TGTGCCAGTACCATGGGAAGAGGGTTGAATCAGCCCCAGCATTTT
CDR3: CASTMGRGLNQPQHF

V: TRBV11-3
size: few
D: .
J: TRBJ2-3
DNA: TGTGCCAGCAGCTTCAGGGGAGATACGCAGTATTTT
CDR3: CASSFRGDTQYF

V: TRBV28
size: few
D: .
J: TRBJ2-7
DNA: TGTGCCAGCAGTACCATATACAGGGTGAGAACCTACGAGCAGTACTTC
CDR3: CASSTIYRVRTYEQYF